The clone carrying this T cell receptor (beta chain) has a count of ten or more. V lost 0 bases and J 1 base, leaving 13 bases between the germline ends. The CDR3 is 17 amino acids. Germline V CDR1 and CDR2: LNHNV, YYDKDF (reference sequence). One entry per CDR3 protein results from TCRdb running MiXCR on the 5' RACE reads. Among over 25,000 distinct CDR3 sequences listed, approximately 15% were seen once. The time point was: technical triplicate 3. This sample stems from a study of neurological immune-mediated disorders. The chain has TRBV15 and TRBJ1-5, with a tentative D call TRBD1 (5 bases). The receptor comes from a female donor with HTLV-1-associated myelopathy (HAM/TSP). Sequencing used CD4+ T cells from blood. The CDR3 bases are TGTGCCACCAGCAGAGATCAAGTGGGGACCAGCAATCAGCCCCAGCATTTT. Protein sequence: CATSRDQVGTSNQPQHF.